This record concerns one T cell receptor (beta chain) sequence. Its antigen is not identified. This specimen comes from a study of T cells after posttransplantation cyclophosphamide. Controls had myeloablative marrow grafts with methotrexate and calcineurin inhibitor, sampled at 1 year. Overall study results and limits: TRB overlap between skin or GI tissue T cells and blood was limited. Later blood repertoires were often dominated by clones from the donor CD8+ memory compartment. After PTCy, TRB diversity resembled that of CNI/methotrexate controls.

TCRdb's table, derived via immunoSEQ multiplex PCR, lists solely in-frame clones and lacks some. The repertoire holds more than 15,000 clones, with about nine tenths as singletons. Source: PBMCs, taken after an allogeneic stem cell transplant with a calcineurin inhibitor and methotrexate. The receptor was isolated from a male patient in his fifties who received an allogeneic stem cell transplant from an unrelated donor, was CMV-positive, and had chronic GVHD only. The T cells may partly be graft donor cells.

The CDR3 sequence: CASSIRGVSYNEQFF. The CDR3 bases are TGTGCCAGTAGTATACGCGGGGTCTCCTACAATGAGCAGTTCTTC. The genes are TRBV19 and TRBJ2-1, with a possible D match to TRBD2 (6 bases). The CDR3 is 15 amino acids. Germline lookup yields CDR1 LNHDA and CDR2 SQIVND (reference sequence). Trimming removed 2 bases at V and 0 bases at J, with 8 bases between. Using reference TRBV19 and TRBJ2-1 for the parts outside the CDR3, the full variable domain is DGGITQSPKYLFRKEGQNVTLSCEQNLNHDAMYWYRQDPGQGLRLIYYSQIVNDFQKGDIAEGYSVSREKKESFPLTVTSAQKNPTAFYLCASSIRGVSYNEQFFGPGTRLTVL.